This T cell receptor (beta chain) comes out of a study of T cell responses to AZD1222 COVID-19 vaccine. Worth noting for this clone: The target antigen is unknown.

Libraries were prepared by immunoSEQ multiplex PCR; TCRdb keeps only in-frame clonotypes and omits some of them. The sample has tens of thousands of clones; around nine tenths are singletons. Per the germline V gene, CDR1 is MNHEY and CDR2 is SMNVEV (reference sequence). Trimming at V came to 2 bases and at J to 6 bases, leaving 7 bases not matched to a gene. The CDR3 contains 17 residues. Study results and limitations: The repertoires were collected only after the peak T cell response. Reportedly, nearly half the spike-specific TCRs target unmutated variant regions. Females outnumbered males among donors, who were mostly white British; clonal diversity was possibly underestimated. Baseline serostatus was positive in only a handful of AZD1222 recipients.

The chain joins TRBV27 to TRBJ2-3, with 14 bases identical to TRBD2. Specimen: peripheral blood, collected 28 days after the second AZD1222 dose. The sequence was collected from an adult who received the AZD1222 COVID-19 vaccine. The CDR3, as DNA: TGTGCCAGCAGTTTAGAGGGCCGGACTAGCGGGGGGGATACGCAGTATTTT. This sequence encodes CASSLEGRTSGGDTQYF.